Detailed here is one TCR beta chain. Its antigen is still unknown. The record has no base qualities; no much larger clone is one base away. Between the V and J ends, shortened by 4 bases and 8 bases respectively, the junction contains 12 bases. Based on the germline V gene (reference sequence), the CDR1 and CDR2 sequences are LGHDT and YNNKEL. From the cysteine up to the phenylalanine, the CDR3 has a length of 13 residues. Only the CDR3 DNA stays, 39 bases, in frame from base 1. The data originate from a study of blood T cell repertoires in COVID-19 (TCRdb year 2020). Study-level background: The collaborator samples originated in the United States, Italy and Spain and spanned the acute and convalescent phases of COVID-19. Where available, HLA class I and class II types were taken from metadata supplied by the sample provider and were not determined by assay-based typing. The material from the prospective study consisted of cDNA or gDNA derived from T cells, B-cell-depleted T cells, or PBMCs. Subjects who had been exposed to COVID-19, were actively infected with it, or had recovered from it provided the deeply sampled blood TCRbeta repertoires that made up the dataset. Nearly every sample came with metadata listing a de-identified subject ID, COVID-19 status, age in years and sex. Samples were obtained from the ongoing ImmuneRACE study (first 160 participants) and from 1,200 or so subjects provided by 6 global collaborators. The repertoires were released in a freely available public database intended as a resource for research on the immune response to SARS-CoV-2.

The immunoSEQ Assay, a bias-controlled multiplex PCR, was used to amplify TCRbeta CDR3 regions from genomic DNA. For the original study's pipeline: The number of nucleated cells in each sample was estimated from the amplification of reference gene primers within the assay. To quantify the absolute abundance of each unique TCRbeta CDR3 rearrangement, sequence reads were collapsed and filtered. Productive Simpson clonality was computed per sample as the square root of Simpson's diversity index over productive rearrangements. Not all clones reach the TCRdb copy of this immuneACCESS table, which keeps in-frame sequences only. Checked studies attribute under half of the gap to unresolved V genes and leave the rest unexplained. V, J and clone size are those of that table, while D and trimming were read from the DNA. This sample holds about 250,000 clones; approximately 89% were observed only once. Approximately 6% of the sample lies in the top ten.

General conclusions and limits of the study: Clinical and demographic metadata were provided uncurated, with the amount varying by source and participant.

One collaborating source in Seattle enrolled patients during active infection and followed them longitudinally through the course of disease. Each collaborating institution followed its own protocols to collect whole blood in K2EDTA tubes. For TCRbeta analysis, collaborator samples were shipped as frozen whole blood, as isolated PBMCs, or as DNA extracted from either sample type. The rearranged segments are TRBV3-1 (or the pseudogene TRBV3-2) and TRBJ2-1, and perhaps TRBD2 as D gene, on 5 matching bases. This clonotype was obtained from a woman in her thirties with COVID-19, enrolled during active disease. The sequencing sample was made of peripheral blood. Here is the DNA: TGTGCCAGCAGCCCCGGGGTAGTTTATGAGCAGTTCTTC. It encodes CASSPGVVYEQFF.